One and the same sample provided the 10 T cell receptor beta chains below, sequenced in a study of T cell responses to AZD1222 COVID-19 vaccine. Clones were read by immunoSEQ multiplex PCR, and TCRdb kept only the in-frame ones, dropping some. This table holds more than 95,000 clones, 90% found once. Specimen: peripheral blood, collected on day 0 of AZD1222 vaccination. These receptors were collected from an adult in good health.

The rearrangement uses TRBV5-4 and TRBJ2-7; 8 bases map to TRBD2. The CDR3 spans 16 residues. Germline V gives CDR1 SGHNT, CDR2 YYREEE (reference sequence). V lost 5 bases to trimming and J lost 0 bases; unmatched junction nucleotides: 10. The CDR3 region is CASSPPGRGSSYEQYF. The CDR3 DNA sequence: TGTGCCAGCAGTCCCCCCGGGAGGGGCAGCTCCTACGAGCAGTACTTC. The full variable domain, rest sourced from reference TRBV5-4 and TRBJ2-7, is ETGVTQSPTHLIKTRGQQVTLRCSSQSGHNTVSWYQQALGQGPQFIFQYYREEENGRGNFPPRFSGLQFPNYSSELNVNALELDDSALYLCASSPPGRGSSYEQYFGPGTRLTVT.

The rearrangement joins TRBV5-1 to TRBJ2-1; 7 bases agree with TRBD1. This CDR3 region has 17 residues. V shed 6 bases and J 1 base; nucleotides not matched to a gene: 13. The germline V gene encodes CDR1 SGHRS and CDR2 YFSETQ. The CDR3 sequence: CASNSGLTGESYNEQFF. For the CDR3, the DNA is TGCGCCAGCAATTCCGGATTAACAGGGGAGTCCTACAATGAGCAGTTCTTC.

This clone has a single count. The chain has TRBV2 and TRBJ2-2; no firm D call. The CDR3 has 14 amino acids. The V end was cut by 3 bases, the J end by 11 bases, with 16 bases between. Germline V gives CDR1 SNHLY, CDR2 FYNNEI. CDR3: CASSDAIRPGELFF. CDR3 nucleotide sequence: TGTGCCAGCAGTGACGCGATACGACCTGGCGAGCTGTTTTTT.

The V gene is TRBV5-1, the J gene TRBJ2-1, with 9 positions matching TRBD2. There are 17 residues in the CDR3. Trimming removed 5 bases from V and 6 bases from J; junction bases left unmatched: 15. Looked up from germline, CDR1 is SGHRS and CDR2 is YFSETQ. The CDR3 bases are TGCGCCAGCAGTAGTTCCTTCTTGACTAGCGGATCCAATGAGCAGTTCTTC. Its translation: CASSSSFLTSGSNEQFF.

This clone was observed once. This chain links TRBV4-1 with TRBJ2-7; the match to TRBD2 covers 12 bases. Germline CDR1 reads MGHRA; CDR2 reads YSYEKL. This CDR3 has 18 amino acids. After removal of 1 base from V and 5 bases from J, the junction contained 12 bases not matched to a gene. Written as DNA, the CDR3 is TGCGCCAGCAGCCAAGGACTAGCGGGAGTCCGCAGCGGCGACGAGCAGTACTTC. This sequence encodes CASSQGLAGVRSGDEQYF.

The rearrangement joins TRBV5-1 to TRBJ2-7; 9 bases are a match to TRBD1. The CDR3 loop spans 14 amino acids. V lost 0 bases and J lost 7; bases outside the gene matches: 5. The V gene's germline CDR1 is SGHRS and CDR2 YFSETQ. This CDR3 is CASSLAGTGREQYF. CDR3 nucleotides: TGCGCCAGCAGCTTGGCCGGGACAGGGAGGGAGCAGTACTTC.

On this clone: Other DNA sequences in the sample encode the same CDR3. The V gene is TRBV27, the J gene TRBJ2-3, with D hard to call. CDR3 length: 12 amino acids. Per the germline V gene, CDR1 is MNHEY and CDR2 is SMNVEV (reference sequence). V was pared by 6 bases and J by 0 bases, with 4 bases between. The CDR3 nucleotides are TGTGCCAGCAGGACTAGCACAGATACGCAGTATTTT. Translating gives CASRTSTDTQYF.

The J gene is TRBJ1-2, the V gene TRBV12-3 or TRBV12-4; 9 nucleotides line up with TRBD1. The J segment lost 6 bases and the V segment lost 6 bases, leaving 5 bases of the junction unmatched. The CDR3 is made up of 13 amino acids. CDR3 residues: CASRRTGADGYTF. CDR3 bases: TGTGCCAGCAGAAGGACAGGGGCAGATGGCTACACCTTC.

The table lists this clone with a count of one. This chain connects TRBV4-3 to TRBJ2-6, with 8 bases identical to TRBD1. The CDR3 loop spans 19 amino acids. Germline V CDR1 and CDR2: LGHNA, YSLEER. The V gene end was trimmed by 0 bases and the J gene end by 2 bases; junction bases not matched to a gene: 9. As DNA, the CDR3 is TGCGCCAGCAGCCAAGAGAGGACAGGGATTTTCACTGGGGCCAACGTCCTGACTTTC. Translated: CASSQERTGIFTGANVLTF.

J is TRBJ2-1 and V is TRBV3-1 (or the pseudogene TRBV3-2); 10 bases are a match to TRBD2. The CDR3 loop spans 15 amino acids. Germline CDR1 and CDR2: LGHDT and YNNKEL (reference sequence). Unmatched junction bases numbered 3, after V lost 4 bases and J lost 3 bases. The CDR3 bases are TGTGCCAGCAGCCCCACTAGCGGGGTCTACAATGAGCAGTTCTTC. Translation gives CASSPTSGVYNEQFF.